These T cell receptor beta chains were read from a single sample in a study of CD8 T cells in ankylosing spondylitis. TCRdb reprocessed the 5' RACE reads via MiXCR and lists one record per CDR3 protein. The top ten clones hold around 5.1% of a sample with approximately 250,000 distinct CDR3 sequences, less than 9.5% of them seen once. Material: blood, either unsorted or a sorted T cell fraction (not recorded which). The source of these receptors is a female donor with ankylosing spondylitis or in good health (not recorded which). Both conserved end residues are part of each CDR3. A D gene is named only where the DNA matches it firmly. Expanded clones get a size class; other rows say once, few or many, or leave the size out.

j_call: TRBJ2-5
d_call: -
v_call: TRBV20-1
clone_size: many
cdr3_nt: TGCAGTGCCGCCCGGGAGACCCAGTACTTC
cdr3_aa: CSAARETQYF

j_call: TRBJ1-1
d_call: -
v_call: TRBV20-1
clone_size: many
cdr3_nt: TGCAGTGCGAAGTCGGCCTATGAAGCTTTCTTT
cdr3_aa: CSAKSAYEAFF

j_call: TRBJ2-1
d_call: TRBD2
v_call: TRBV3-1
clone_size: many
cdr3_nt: TGTGCCAGCAGCGCCGGGGGCGGGAGGCTGGATGAGCAGTTCTTC
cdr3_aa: CASSAGGGRLDEQFF

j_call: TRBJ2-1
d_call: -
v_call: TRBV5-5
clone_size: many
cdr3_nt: TGTGCCAGCAGCTTGGTAGCGGACCCCCTGAATGAGCAGTTCTTC
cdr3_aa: CASSLVADPLNEQFF

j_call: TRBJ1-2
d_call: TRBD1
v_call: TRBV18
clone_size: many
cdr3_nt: TGTGCCAGCTCGACGGACAGGATAAACTATGGCTACACCTTC
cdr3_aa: CASSTDRINYGYTF

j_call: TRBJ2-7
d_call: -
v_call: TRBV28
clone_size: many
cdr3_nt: TGTGCCAGCAGCCCCAAGTGGGAGCACGCCTACGAGCAGTACTTC
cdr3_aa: CASSPKWEHAYEQYF

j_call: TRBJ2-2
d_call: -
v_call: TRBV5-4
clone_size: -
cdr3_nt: TGTGCCAGCAGCTTGTGGGGTGTGCGGACCGGGGAGCTGTTTTTT
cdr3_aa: CASSLWGVRTGELFF

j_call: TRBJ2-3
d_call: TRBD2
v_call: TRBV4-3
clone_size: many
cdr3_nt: TGCGCCAGCAGCCAAGAGCCTGGGATAGCGGGAGGCTATACGCAGTATTTT
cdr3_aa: CASSQEPGIAGGYTQYF

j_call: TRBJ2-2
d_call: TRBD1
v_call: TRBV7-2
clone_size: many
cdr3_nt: TGTGCCAGCACGTCCGGGACAGGGGTCGGCGGGGAGCTGTTTTTT
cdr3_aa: CASTSGTGVGGELFF

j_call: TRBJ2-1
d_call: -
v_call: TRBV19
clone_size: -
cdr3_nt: TGTGCCAGTAGTGCCAGGGTCAATGAGCAGTTCTTC
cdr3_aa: CASSARVNEQFF

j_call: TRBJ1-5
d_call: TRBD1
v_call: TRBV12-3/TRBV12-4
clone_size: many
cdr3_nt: TGTGCCAGCAGTTTCACAGGGGCCAATCAGCCCCAGCATTTT
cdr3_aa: CASSFTGANQPQHF

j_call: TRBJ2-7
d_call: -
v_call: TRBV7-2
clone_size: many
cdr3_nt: TGTGCCAGCAGCTTAGCAGGGGCCTACTACGAGCAGTACTTC
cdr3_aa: CASSLAGAYYEQYF

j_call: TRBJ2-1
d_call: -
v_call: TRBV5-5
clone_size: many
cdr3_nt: TGTGCCAGCAGCTCGACCTATTACGGAGACCACAATGAGCAGTTCTTC
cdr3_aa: CASSSTYYGDHNEQFF

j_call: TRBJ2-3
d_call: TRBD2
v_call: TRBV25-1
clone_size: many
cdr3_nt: TGTGCCAGCTCCTGGACGGGACTAGCAGATACGCAGTATTTT
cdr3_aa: CASSWTGLADTQYF

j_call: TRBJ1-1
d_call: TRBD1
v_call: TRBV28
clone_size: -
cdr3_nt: TGTGCCAGCAGCTCGACAGGGGTACACACTGAAGCTTTCTTT
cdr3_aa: CASSSTGVHTEAFF

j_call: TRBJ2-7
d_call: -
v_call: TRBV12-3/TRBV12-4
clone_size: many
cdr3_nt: TGTGCCAGCAGTTTGCACCCTGAAAACGAGCAGTACTTC
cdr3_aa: CASSLHPENEQYF

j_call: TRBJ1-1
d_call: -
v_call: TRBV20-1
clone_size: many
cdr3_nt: TGCAGTGCTAGACCTTGGGGGGGGAACACTGAAGCTTTCTTT
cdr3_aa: CSARPWGGNTEAFF

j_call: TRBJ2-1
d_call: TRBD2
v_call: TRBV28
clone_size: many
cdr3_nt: TGTGCCAGCAATTCCGGTAGCGGGAGGGCCGGGAATGAGCAGTTCTTC
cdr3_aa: CASNSGSGRAGNEQFF

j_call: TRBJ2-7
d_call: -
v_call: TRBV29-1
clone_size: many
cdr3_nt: TGCAGCGTTGGAGGGCTAGCCGGTGGCTACGAGCAGTACTTC
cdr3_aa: CSVGGLAGGYEQYF

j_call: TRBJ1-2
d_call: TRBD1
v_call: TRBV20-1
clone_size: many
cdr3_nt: TGCAGTGCCAGGGACAGGGGAAATAGTCTGACTAACTATGGCTACACCTTC
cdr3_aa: CSARDRGNSLTNYGYTF

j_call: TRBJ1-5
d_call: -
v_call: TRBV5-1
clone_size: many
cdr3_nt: TGCGCCAGCAGCGAGGGGGGCAATCAGCCCCAGCATTTT
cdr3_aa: CASSEGGNQPQHF

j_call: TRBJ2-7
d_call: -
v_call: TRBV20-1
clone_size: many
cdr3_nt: TGCAGTGCTAGGGTCGGAAACAGCCGCCACGAGCAGTACTTC
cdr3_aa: CSARVGNSRHEQYF

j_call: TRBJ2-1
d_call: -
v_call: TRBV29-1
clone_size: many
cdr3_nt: TGCAGCGCCGCTGGGGGCTACAACGACAATGAGCAGTTCTTC
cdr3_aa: CSAAGGYNDNEQFF

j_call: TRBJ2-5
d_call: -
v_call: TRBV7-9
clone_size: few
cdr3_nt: TGTGCCAGCAGCTCCCCCTTTGACAGCCAAGAGACCCAGTACTTC
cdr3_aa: CASSSPFDSQETQYF

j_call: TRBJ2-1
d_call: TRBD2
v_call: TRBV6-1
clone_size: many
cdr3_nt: TGTGCCAGCATGGCACTGGCGGGAGTCGGTGTATCCTACAATGAGCAGTTCTTC
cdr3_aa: CASMALAGVGVSYNEQFF

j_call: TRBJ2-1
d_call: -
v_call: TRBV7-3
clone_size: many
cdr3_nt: TGTGCCAGCAGCTTGACGGACGGGGCCCGGCAGTTCTTC
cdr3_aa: CASSLTDGARQFF

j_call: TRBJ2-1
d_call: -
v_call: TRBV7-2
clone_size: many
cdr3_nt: TGTGCCAGCAGCTATGTCCCAGGGGGGGCCTACAATGAGCAGTTCTTC
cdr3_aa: CASSYVPGGAYNEQFF

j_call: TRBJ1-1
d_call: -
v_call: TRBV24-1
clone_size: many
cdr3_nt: TGTGCCACCAGTGATGGATGGGACACTGAAGCTTTCTTT
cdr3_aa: CATSDGWDTEAFF